This TCR beta chain was documented in a study of identifying expanded T cells in peripheral blood (dated by TCRdb to about 2019). With respect to the entire study: Separate aliquots of the same genomic DNA pool were sequenced to produce technical replicates, and four replicates were compared in pairs.

The research as a whole found: The binomial model flagged approximately 1.3 differentially abundant clones between technical replicates but approximately 16 over roughly two weeks and roughly 20 over about four weeks. Across all healthy donors, variance in clone template counts between approximately 2-week samples was found to increase significantly with total template count. Both the number of clones called differentially abundant and the false-positive rate were significantly reduced by the beta-binomial model across all healthy-donor time intervals. The authors expected that over much longer intervals, such as months to years, biological variance in healthy repertoires might increase even further.

TCRbeta CDR3 regions were profiled with the immunoSEQ Assay using bias-controlled multiplex PCR amplification of genomic DNA. For the original study's pipeline: To quantify the absolute abundance of each unique TCRbeta CDR3 region, the sequences were collapsed and filtered. Differential abundance was assessed using a binomial (Fisher-equivalent) model and a beta-binomial model in which time-dependent variance fitted from healthy donors was added. Clones with fewer than 5 combined templates were removed, and differential abundance was called for clones with a Benjamini-Hochberg FDR below 0.01. Using the form v = (b*log(k)+a)^2, the beta-binomial variance was modeled as a function of the total template count across the two samples. TCRdb re-hosts the immuneACCESS table, in-frame sequences only. Its copies lack some clones; in the studies checked, an unresolved V gene accounts for under half of them, and the cause for the rest is not known. V, J and clone size are taken as reported in that table, and D and trimming were inferred from the DNA itself. The sample table holds about 78,000 clones, of which around four fifths were seen once. The ten largest clones add up to 15% to 20% of the sample.

With respect to this clone: Its antigen is still unknown. No base-level quality is on record; no much larger clone is a single base apart.

The CDR3 goes from the cysteine to the phenylalanine over 12 residues. Left in the record is the CDR3 DNA by itself, 36 bases read in frame from the first base. The germline V gene gives CDR1 as MNHEY and CDR2 as SVGAGI. V gives up 5 bases and J gives up 3 bases, and the segment between their germline ends measures 8 bases. During the collection period, no infections or other immune events were recorded for the healthy donors. Blood repertoires from healthy donors were used as a training cohort for calibrating time-dependent variance in a beta-binomial model of differential abundance of T-cell clones. The training cohort comprised about ten healthy donors, 3 female and 7 male. An age range of roughly 25 to 70 years, with an average of 43 years, was recorded for the donors. Whole blood from each healthy donor was obtained from a commercial supplier and was collected at three time points two to three weeks apart. For immunosequencing, genomic DNA was extracted from whole blood that had not been sorted.

The sequence links TRBV6-5 to TRBJ2-7; too little of a D gene remains to name it. This receptor was identified in a person between 18 and 69 years old in good health. Sample: blood. The CDR3 is CASSLDGYEQYF. The DNA sequence is given as TGTGCCAGCAGTCTTGACGGCTACGAGCAGTACTTC.